Listed below are T cell receptor beta chains from one sample, sequenced in a study of beta chain features in type 1 diabetes. Produced via immunoSEQ multiplex PCR; TCRdb's table is partial and in-frame only. This table has approximately 150,000 clones, 7.5% to 9.5% appearing once. Sequenced material: central memory CD4+ T cells from blood. The receptors shown here come from a man aged 25-45 years with type 1 diabetes. The CDR3 runs from the conserved cysteine through the conserved F or W. A D gene is named only where the DNA matches it firmly. Rows may omit the clone size; those that give it use once, few, many or a size class.

d_gene	abundance	v_gene	j_gene	CDR3nt	CDR3aa
TRBD1	few	TRBV29-1	TRBJ1-4	TGCAGCGTTGAGGAGGGGGCAAATGAAAAACTGTTTTTT	CSVEEGANEKLFF
TRBD1	NA	TRBV10-3	TRBJ2-5	TGTGCCATCAGTGGACAGGGGGAGTCCCAAGAGACCCAGTACTTC	CAISGQGESQETQYF
NA	few	TRBV27	TRBJ1-5	TGTGCCAGCAGCCTCAGGGGAGGGCAGGGGTATCAGCCCCAGCATTTT	CASSLRGGQGYQPQHF
NA	few	TRBV5-1	TRBJ2-5	TGCGCCAGCAGCTTGGGGCGGGGAGGAGAGACCCAGTACTTC	CASSLGRGGETQYF
NA	NA	TRBV7-3	TRBJ1-5	TGTGCCAGCAGCTTAAGAGGGCGGCCCCAGCATTTT	CASSLRGRPQHF
NA	few	TRBV19	TRBJ1-6	TGTGCCAGTAGTATATTTACCCTCGACTCGGCTCGGGATTCACCCCTCCACTTT	CASSIFTLDSARDSPLHF
NA	few	TRBV7-9	TRBJ2-1	TGTGCCAGCAGCTTAGCGTATCCAACAGAGCAGTTCTTC	CASSLAYPTEQFF
TRBD2	few	TRBV29-1	TRBJ2-1	TGCAGCGTTTCGTTGGGGGGGAGGGCCAGTGAGCAGTTCTTC	CSVSLGGRASEQFF
NA	NA	TRBV5-1	TRBJ1-1	TGCGCCAGCAGCTTGGTTACAGGGCGGAACACTGAAGCTTTCTTT	CASSLVTGRNTEAFF
NA	few	TRBV18	TRBJ1-6	TGTGCCAGCTCACTCGTTTACAGGGATCGGAATTCACCCCTCCACTTT	CASSLVYRDRNSPLHF
NA	few	TRBV5-4	TRBJ1-2	TGTGCCAGCAGCTTGGTCGGGGGAAGAAACTATGGCTACACCTTC	CASSLVGGRNYGYTF
TRBD1	few	TRBV2	TRBJ2-2	TGTGCCAGCTCCGGGACAGCGAACACCGGGGAGCTGTTTTTT	CASSGTANTGELFF
TRBD2	NA	TRBV29-1	TRBJ2-5	TGCAGCGCTGCCGGGGTAGCGGGGCCGACGGAGACCCAGTACTTC	CSAAGVAGPTETQYF
TRBD1	NA	TRBV10-3	TRBJ2-7	TGTGCCATCAGGGCCGGGACAGGGGTCTACGAGCAGTACTTC	CAIRAGTGVYEQYF
NA	NA	TRBV11-2	TRBJ2-7	TGTGCCAGCAGCGCCGTTCGGAGGGGCTACGAGCAGTACTTC	CASSAVRRGYEQYF
NA	few	TRBV5-1	TRBJ2-5	TGCGCCAGCAGCCCCGGACAGTTACGGGAGACCCAGTACTTC	CASSPGQLRETQYF
NA	NA	TRBV5-1	TRBJ2-5	TGCGCCAGCAGCTTATCTAGCTGGTCGGAGACCCAGTACTTC	CASSLSSWSETQYF
NA	NA	TRBV7-8	TRBJ1-2	TGTGCCAGCAGCTTTGATCCTCAGGGCTCCAAACCCTATGGCTACACCTTC	CASSFDPQGSKPYGYTF
TRBD1	few	TRBV2	TRBJ2-7	TGTGCCAGCAGGGAAAACAGACAGGGGGCCTACGAGCAGTACTTC	CASRENRQGAYEQYF
NA	NA	TRBV7-9	TRBJ1-1	TGTGCCAGCAGCCCACAGACCACGAACACTGAAGCTTTCTTT	CASSPQTTNTEAFF
NA	NA	TRBV5-1	TRBJ2-6	TGCGCCAGCGCAGAGGAGGCCGACGTCCTGACTTTC	CASAEEADVLTF
NA	NA	TRBV10-3	TRBJ1-6	TGTGCCTCCGCGGGGGGGACCGATTCACCCCTCCACTTT	CASAGGTDSPLHF
NA	NA	TRBV5-1	TRBJ2-3	TGCGCCAGCAGCCTGAACCCTTTAGGCACAGATACGCAGTATTTT	CASSLNPLGTDTQYF
NA	few	TRBV28	TRBJ2-7	TGTGCCAGCAGTTCTCCGGACAGATACGAGCAGTACTTC	CASSSPDRYEQYF
NA	NA	TRBV5-4	TRBJ2-7	TGTGCCAGCAGCTTGGCAAAGAGCTCCTACGAGCAGTACTTC	CASSLAKSSYEQYF
NA	few	TRBV5-1	TRBJ2-7	TGCGCCAGCAGCCTCCCCAGCGACGAGCAGTACTTC	CASSLPSDEQYF
TRBD1	few	TRBV7-8	TRBJ1-1	TGTGCCAGCAGCTTGCGGACAGGCCGGGGCACTGAAGCTTTCTTT	CASSLRTGRGTEAFF
TRBD2	NA	TRBV29-1	TRBJ2-7	TGCAGCGTTGGGACTAGCGGCTCCTACGAGCAGTACTTC	CSVGTSGSYEQYF
TRBD2	NA	TRBV6-6	TRBJ2-5	TGTGCCAGCAGTTACGGCGGGGGGGCCGGAAAGACCCAGTACTTC	CASSYGGGAGKTQYF
NA	NA	TRBV29-1	TRBJ1-5	TGCAGCGTGAACCAGGGATACAATCAGCCCCAGCATTTT	CSVNQGYNQPQHF
NA	NA	TRBV5-1	TRBJ1-3	TGCGCCAGCAGCTTGTATAGTGACTCTGGAAACACCATATATTTT	CASSLYSDSGNTIYF
NA	few	TRBV7-2	TRBJ2-7	TGTGCCAGCAGTCAGGGGCCCTCGTACGAGCAGTACTTC	CASSQGPSYEQYF
TRBD2	few	TRBV5-1	TRBJ2-2	TGCGCCAGCAGCTTGGGGAATCTAGCGGGGGGGCCCGGGGAGCTGTTTTTT	CASSLGNLAGGPGELFF
NA	NA	TRBV7-9	TRBJ2-2	TGTGCCAGCAGCCAGGGCGGGGAGCTGTTTTTT	CASSQGGELFF
NA	NA	TRBV18	TRBJ2-3	TGTGCCAGCTCCCCTTACACAGATACGCAGTATTTT	CASSPYTDTQYF
NA	NA	TRBV28	TRBJ2-1	TGTGCCAGCAGTATGCCCGGGGGCTCCTACAATGAGCAGTTCTTC	CASSMPGGSYNEQFF
TRBD1	NA	TRBV11-2	TRBJ1-6	TGTGCCAGCAGCCTGACAGGGGGTGGAGATTATAATTCACCCCTCCACTTT	CASSLTGGGDYNSPLHF
NA	NA	TRBV9	TRBJ2-4	TGTGCCAGCAGCGTATTAATTAGCAATGACATTCAGTACTTC	CASSVLISNDIQYF
NA	few	TRBV7-2	TRBJ2-3	TGTGCCAGCAGCTTAGGTCTAGCAAGAGATACGCAGTATTTT	CASSLGLARDTQYF
NA	NA	TRBV28	TRBJ1-6	TGTGCCAGCAGGAGAGAGGTCCGAAATTCACCCCTCCACTTT	CASRREVRNSPLHF
NA	NA	TRBV7-2	TRBJ2-1	TGTGCCAGCAGCGGGGGGTGGGACAATGAGCAGTTCTTC	CASSGGWDNEQFF
TRBD1	NA	TRBV9	TRBJ1-1	TGTGCCAGCAGCGTAGGGGGGACAGGGGGAGGTTTGTACACTGAAGCTTTCTTT	CASSVGGTGGGLYTEAFF
NA	many	TRBV19	TRBJ2-6	TGTGCCAGTAGTACTCCAGGGACAGGGGCCAACGTCCTGACTTTC	CASSTPGTGANVLTF
NA	NA	TRBV19	TRBJ2-1	TGTGCCAGTAGTCCCCGGGGAGCTCGGAGTGAGCAGTTCTTC	CASSPRGARSEQFF
TRBD2	many	TRBV19	TRBJ2-2	TGTGCCAGTAAGGGCGGGGGGGCCCCTATAACCGGGGAGCTGTTTTTT	CASKGGGAPITGELFF
TRBD2	few	TRBV23-1	TRBJ2-1	TGCGCCAGCAGTCAATGGACTAGCGGGGGGGCGGGGACCTGGGATGAGCAGTTCTTC	CASSQWTSGGAGTWDEQFF
TRBD2	NA	TRBV11-2	TRBJ2-5	TGTGCCAGCAGCTTACTAGCGGGGTGGGAGACCCAGTACTTC	CASSLLAGWETQYF
TRBD2	NA	TRBV11-2	TRBJ2-7	TGTGCCAGCAGCCTCTATGATGGGAGGGTCGCGTACTTC	CASSLYDGRVAYF
TRBD2	few	TRBV4-2	TRBJ2-1	TGTGCCAGCAGCCGCACCGGGACTAGCTCCTACAATGAGCAGTTCTTC	CASSRTGTSSYNEQFF
TRBD1	few	TRBV6-1	TRBJ2-5	TGTGCCAGCAGGCGAACGGGACAGGGTGAAGAGACCCAGTACTTC	CASRRTGQGEETQYF
TRBD1	NA	TRBV4-3	TRBJ1-1	TGCGCCAGCAGCCAAGAACAGGGGGGACACGCTTTCTTT	CASSQEQGGHAFF
NA	few	TRBV7-9	TRBJ2-5	TGTGCCACACGCGGGGCCACATACCAAGAGACCCAGTACTTC	CATRGATYQETQYF